Shown below are 28 T cell receptor beta chains from a single sample sequenced in a study of CD8+ T cells in alopecia areata. cDNA prepared by RNA extraction and subsequent reverse transcription served as the template for sequencing. TCRdb's copy holds only in-frame clones and misses some; the assay was immunoSEQ multiplex PCR. Here the sample spans about 98,000 clones, under 45% being singletons. The source material was CD4+ T cells sorted from blood. These receptors originate from a human donor with alopecia areata.

The chain carries TRBV29-1 and TRBJ1-5, with 8 bases matching TRBD1. This CDR3 spans 14 amino acids. CDR1 and CDR2 (germline): SQVTM, ANQGSEA. J was trimmed by 5 bases and V by 5 bases; bases with no gene match: 8. In DNA form, the CDR3 reads TGCAGCGTTCGTGGGGGGACAGGCGATCAGCCCCAGCATTTT. Its protein is CSVRGGTGDQPQHF.

The gene calls are TRBV7-9 and TRBJ2-3, with D unclear. Germline V gene sequence: CDR1 SEHNR, CDR2 FQNEAQ (reference sequence). Trimming took off 6 bases at V and 0 bases at J, with 10 bases between the two ends. The CDR3 runs to 14 residues. The CDR3 spells CASREIGSTDTQYF. The CDR3 DNA follows: TGTGCCAGCAGAGAAATAGGGAGCACAGATACGCAGTATTTT. Together with reference TRBV7-9 and TRBJ2-3, the CDR3 gives the full variable domain: DTGVSQNPRHKITKRGQNVTFRCDPISEHNRLYWYRQTLGQGPEFLTYFQNEAQLEKSRLLSDRFSAERPKGSFSTLEIQRTEQGDSAMYLCASREIGSTDTQYFGPGTRLTVL.

This clone came up a few times. V usage is TRBV7-2 and J usage is TRBJ2-1; 11 bases are shared with TRBD2. The CDR3 extends over 16 amino acids. The V gene's germline CDR1 is SGHTA and CDR2 FQGNSA. The V gene end was trimmed by 5 bases and the J gene end by 6 bases; junction bases not matched to a gene: 9. The CDR3 sequence is CASSPHRLAGPNEQFF. As DNA, the CDR3 is TGTGCCAGCAGCCCCCATAGACTAGCGGGACCCAATGAGCAGTTCTTC.

V is TRBV5-1 and J is TRBJ2-2, with TRBD2 matching over 8 bases. With V trimmed by 4 bases and J by 6 bases, 8 bases remained unmatched. Germline assignment: CDR1 SGHRS and CDR2 YFSETQ. The CDR3 length is 15 residues. CDR3 sequence reads: CASSPLAAGSGELFF. The CDR3 coding sequence is TGCGCCAGCAGCCCACTAGCGGCCGGGTCCGGGGAGCTGTTTTTT. The variable domain in full, with the rest retrieved from reference TRBV5-1 and TRBJ2-2, is KAGVTQTPRYLIKTRGQQVTLSCSPISGHRSVSWYQQTPGQGLQFLFEYFSETQRNKGNFPGRFSGRQFSNSRSEMNVSTLELGDSALYLCASSPLAAGSGELFFGEGSRLTVL.

This clone has only a few counts. Within the sample, other DNA sequences also encode this same CDR3. The chain recombines TRBV29-1 with TRBJ2-6, with D hard to call. The CDR3 is 13 residues long. Between the trimmed V and J ends, which lost 4 bases and 1 base, there was a span of 5 bases. Germline CDR1 SQVTM, CDR2 ANQGSEA. The CDR3 DNA sequence: TGCAGCGTTGCCTTATCTGGGGCCAACGTCCTGACTTTC. Translating it yields CSVALSGANVLTF. Based on the CDR3 plus reference TRBV29-1 and TRBJ2-6, the full variable domain is SAVISQKPSRDICQRGTSLTIQCQVDSQVTMMFWYRQQPGQSLTLIATANQGSEATYESGFVIDKFPISRPNLTFSTLTVSNMSPEDSSIYLCSVALSGANVLTFGAGSRLTVL.

The chain recombines TRBV7-2 with TRBJ2-2; D may correspond to TRBD1 or TRBD2 (5 bases each). Per the germline V gene, CDR1 is SGHTA and CDR2 is FQGNSA. The CDR3 has 15 amino acids. V was cut by 4 bases and J by 0 bases, with 9 bases left in between. CDR3 bases: TGTGCCAGCAGCTGGACGGGGCCGAACACCGGGGAGCTGTTTTTT. Its translation is CASSWTGPNTGELFF.

This chain connects TRBV23-1 to TRBJ2-7; 8 nucleotides match TRBD1. TRBV23-1 is placed among ORFs of uncertain function. The ends lost 4 bases at V and 3 bases at J; junction bases unmatched: 8. This CDR3 comprises 15 residues. CDR3 sequence reads: CASSPIRRGLYEQYF. In DNA, the CDR3 is TGCGCCAGCAGTCCCATACGCAGGGGGCTCTACGAGCAGTACTTC.

The chain recombines TRBV29-1 with TRBJ1-3, with TRBD1 as a possible D gene (5 bases). The V gene's germline CDR1 is SQVTM and CDR2 ANQGSEA. The CDR3 consists of 14 residues. Between the trimmed V and J ends, which lost 7 bases and 0 bases, there was a span of 13 bases. As DNA, the CDR3 is TGCAGCGGGTCGGTTGGGGGCTCTGGAAACACCATATATTTT. Amino acids: CSGSVGGSGNTIYF.

This clone was counted a few times. Within the sample, other DNA sequences also encode this same CDR3. The rearrangement uses TRBV28 and TRBJ2-5, with unresolved D. CDR1 is MDHEN, CDR2 SYDVKM, per germline. With 4 bases removed from V and 1 base from J, the gap between germline ends came to 7 bases. The CDR3 is made up of 13 amino acids. CDR3 sequence: CASSSPAQETQYF. The CDR3 DNA is TGTGCCAGCAGTTCACCCGCCCAAGAGACCCAGTACTTC.

V is TRBV5-1 and J is TRBJ2-5; perhaps TRBD1 as D (5 bases). This CDR3 is 14 amino acids long. Germline V gives CDR1 SGHRS, CDR2 YFSETQ. Trimming removed 3 bases from V and 1 base from J, with 10 bases in between. The DNA for the CDR3 is TGCGCCAGCAGCTCAGGGCGCTTCCAAGAGACCCAGTACTTC. Its translation: CASSSGRFQETQYF.

J is TRBJ2-7 and V is TRBV4-3; TRBD1 matches 8 bases. The V segment lost 0 bases and the J segment 6 bases; nucleotides outside the gene matches: 7. The length of the CDR3 is 15 residues. Germline V gene data show CDR1 as LGHNA and CDR2 as YSLEER. The CDR3 here is CASSQEKTGDREQYF. CDR3 nucleotides: TGCGCCAGCAGCCAAGAAAAGACAGGGGACCGCGAGCAGTACTTC.

The sample holds a few counts of this clone. The V gene is TRBV18, the J gene TRBJ2-5, with D hard to call. The CDR3 runs to 12 residues. The V and J ends lost 3 bases and 3 bases respectively, with 5 bases between them. The germline V gene has CDR1 KGHSH and CDR2 LQKENI. The CDR3 DNA sequence: TGTGCCAGCTCACCCATGGAAGAGACCCAGTACTTC. Its protein is CASSPMEETQYF. Drawing the rest from reference TRBV18 and TRBJ2-5, the complete variable domain is NAGVMQNPRHLVRRRGQEARLRCSPMKGHSHVYWYRQLPEEGLKFMVYLQKENIIDESGMPKERFSAEFPKEGPSILRIQQVVRGDSAAYFCASSPMEETQYFGPGTRLLVL.

The chain has TRBV5-4 and TRBJ2-3, with D perhaps matching TRBD2 (6 bases). The length of the CDR3 is 16 residues. Germline CDR1 SGHNT, CDR2 YYREEE (reference sequence). Trimming removed 3 bases from V and 4 bases from J, with 18 bases in between. The CDR3: CASSYGGGKSADTQYF. CDR3 bases: TGTGCCAGCAGCTACGGCGGAGGGAAATCGGCAGATACGCAGTATTTT.

V gene TRBV4-3 combines with J gene TRBJ2-1, with 7 positions matching TRBD1. J lost 6 bases, V lost 1 base, and 12 bases had no gene match. CDR3 length: 17 amino acids. Per the germline V gene, CDR1 is LGHNA and CDR2 is YSLEER. The CDR3 here is CASSQASTGRGLNEQFF. The CDR3 DNA reads as TGCGCCAGCAGCCAAGCTTCGACAGGGAGAGGCCTCAATGAGCAGTTCTTC.

The chain is built from TRBV5-1 and TRBJ1-2; no clear D gene. Trimming removed 5 bases from V and 3 bases from J, with 17 bases in between. Germline V gives CDR1 SGHRS, CDR2 YFSETQ. This CDR3 contains 15 residues. The CDR3 DNA reads as TGCGCCAGCAGATCATTGACAACGTGGGACTATGGCTACACCTTC. It is translated as CASRSLTTWDYGYTF.

The chain combines TRBV29-1 with TRBJ2-7, with D unclear. The CDR3 sequence is 12 residues long. Trimming stripped 3 bases from V and 6 bases from J, with 12 bases between. The germline V gene has CDR1 SQVTM and CDR2 ANQGSEA. The CDR3 region is CSVEVTGIEQYF. The DNA for the CDR3 is TGCAGCGTTGAGGTTACTGGGATCGAGCAGTACTTC.

This clone was recorded a few times. The chain links TRBV18 to TRBJ1-5; D unresolved. Trimming took 3 bases from V and 5 from J, leaving 8 bases between them. CDR1 is KGHSH and CDR2 is LQKENI in the germline V gene. The CDR3 contains 13 residues. The CDR3 loop is CASSPDYDQPQHF. Written as DNA, the CDR3 is TGTGCCAGCTCACCGGATTACGATCAGCCCCAGCATTTT.

This chain links TRBV19 with TRBJ1-2, with TRBD1 matching 9 bases. J lost 8 bases, V lost 5 bases, and 9 bases had no gene match. The CDR3 extends over 14 amino acids. The germline V gene encodes CDR1 LNHDA and CDR2 SQIVND (reference sequence). CDR3 DNA sequence: TGTGCCAGTAGTGCCCTCCGGGACAGGGACGGCTACACCTTC. Its protein product is CASSALRDRDGYTF.

This clone turned up a few times. This chain uses TRBV29-1 with TRBJ1-1; D might be TRBD1 (6 bases). This CDR3 region has 12 residues. V dropped 5 bases and J dropped 2 bases, with 9 bases sitting between them. Germline CDR1 and CDR2: SQVTM and ANQGSEA. The CDR3 protein is CSVTGLNTEAFF. The CDR3 DNA reads as TGCAGCGTTACAGGGCTCAACACTGAAGCTTTCTTT.

The V gene is TRBV29-1, the J gene TRBJ2-3; 8 bases map to TRBD1. Germline CDR1 SQVTM, CDR2 ANQGSEA. This CDR3 is 15 amino acids long. With 6 bases clipped from V and 0 bases from J, the junction kept 8 bases outside the gene matches. This CDR3 reads CSVREAGGSTDTQYF. Here the CDR3 DNA reads TGCAGCGTCCGAGAGGCAGGGGGCAGCACAGATACGCAGTATTTT.

The rearrangement links TRBV30 to TRBJ1-2, with D possibly being TRBD1 (5 bases). Trimming cost V 1 base and J 4 bases, with 10 bases left between them. The CDR3 totals 13 residues. Germline values: CDR1 GTSNPN, CDR2 SVGIG (reference sequence). The CDR3 DNA is TGTGCCTGGAGTGGGGGCGACGGCTATGGCTACACCTTC. It specifies CAWSGGDGYGYTF.

This sequence joins TRBV29-1 and TRBJ2-7, with D possibly being TRBD2 (5 bases). Trimming stripped 6 bases from V and 2 bases from J, with 38 bases between. Germline CDR1 reads SQVTM; CDR2 reads ANQGSEA. The length of the CDR3 is 21 residues. CDR3 residues: CSVRGGPERIRSLLVTYEQYF. The CDR3 DNA sequence: TGCAGCGTCCGAGGAGGCCCTGAGCGGATAAGATCCTTACTCGTAACCTACGAGCAGTACTTC.

J is TRBJ2-6 and V is TRBV7-9, with D perhaps TRBD1 or TRBD2 (5 bases each). Trimming left V 6 bases short and J 1 base short, with 16 bases between. In germline, CDR1 is SEHNR, CDR2 FQNEAQ (reference sequence). This CDR3 has 17 residues. The CDR3 reads CASRHGTVLSGANVLTF. The CDR3 DNA sequence: TGTGCCAGCAGACATGGGACGGTGCTGTCTGGGGCCAACGTCCTGACTTTC.

V usage is TRBV30 and J usage is TRBJ1-1, with TRBD1 as a possible D gene (5 bases). CDR1 GTSNPN and CDR2 SVGIG come from the germline V gene (reference sequence). V was trimmed by 2 bases and J by 6 bases, leaving 16 bases between them. This CDR3 spans 14 amino acids. CDR3 protein: CAWSKGGVLAEAFF. Written as DNA, the CDR3 is TGTGCCTGGAGTAAGGGAGGGGTACTGGCTGAAGCTTTCTTT.

The chain has TRBV7-2 and TRBJ2-7; unclear D gene. Per the germline V gene, CDR1 is SGHTA and CDR2 is FQGNSA. The V end was cut by 2 bases, the J end by 1 base, with 9 bases between. CDR3 length: 14 amino acids. Written as DNA, the CDR3 is TGTGCCAGCAGCTTACGATCGTCTTCCTACGAGCAGTACTTC. Its translation is CASSLRSSSYEQYF. Full variable domain (rest looked up from reference TRBV7-2 and TRBJ2-7): GAGVSQSPSNKVTEKGKDVELRCDPISGHTALYWYRQSLGQGLEFLIYFQGNSAPDKSGLPSDRFSAERTGGSVSTLTIQRTQQEDSAVYLCASSLRSSSYEQYFGPGTRLTVT.

This clone was seen only a few times. The chain has TRBV7-9 and TRBJ2-7; 8 bases line up with TRBD1. This CDR3 region has 15 residues. Trimming at V came to 1 base and at J to 6 bases, leaving 8 bases not matched to a gene. Germline CDR1 and CDR2: SEHNR and FQNEAQ (reference sequence). The chain's CDR3 is CASSLDWGQVAEQYF. CDR3 in DNA: TGTGCCAGCAGCTTAGATTGGGGACAGGTCGCCGAGCAGTACTTC. Full variable domain (missing parts from reference TRBV7-9 and TRBJ2-7): DTGVSQNPRHKITKRGQNVTFRCDPISEHNRLYWYRQTLGQGPEFLTYFQNEAQLEKSRLLSDRFSAERPKGSFSTLEIQRTEQGDSAMYLCASSLDWGQVAEQYFGPGTRLTVT.

This clone was seen more than once but under ten times. This rearrangement joins TRBV5-1 to TRBJ2-5; D is uncertain. V lost 0 bases and J 2 bases, leaving 8 bases between the germline ends. The CDR3 length is 14 residues. Germline-derived CDR1 and CDR2 are SGHRS and YFSETQ. As DNA, the CDR3 is TGCGCCAGCAGCTTGGGGGCAGCTCAAGAGACCCAGTACTTC. Translated: CASSLGAAQETQYF.

V is TRBV29-1 and J is TRBJ2-5; a possible D gene is TRBD2 (7 bases). Germline V gene sequence: CDR1 SQVTM, CDR2 ANQGSEA. V lost 6 bases and J 5 bases, leaving 19 bases between the germline ends. The CDR3 is 14 residues long. CDR3 in amino acids: CSVAGDGGHETQYF. CDR3 bases: TGCAGCGTCGCGGGGGATGGGGGCCACGAGACCCAGTACTTC.